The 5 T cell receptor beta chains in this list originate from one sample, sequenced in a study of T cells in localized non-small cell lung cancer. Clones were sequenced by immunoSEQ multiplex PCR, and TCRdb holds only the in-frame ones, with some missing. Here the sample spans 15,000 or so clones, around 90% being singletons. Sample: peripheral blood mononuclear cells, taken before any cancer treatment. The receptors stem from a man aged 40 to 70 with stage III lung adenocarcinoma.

The CDR3, as DNA: TGTGCCAGCAGCTTAGACGGAGGGGCGAACACCGGGGAGCTGTTTTTT. This encodes CASSLDGGANTGELFF. The V gene is TRBV7-2, the J gene TRBJ2-2; D perhaps matches TRBD2 (6 bases). Trimming stripped 1 base from V and 0 bases from J, with 9 bases between. From germline, CDR1 is SGHTA and CDR2 FQGNSA. The CDR3 has 16 residues.

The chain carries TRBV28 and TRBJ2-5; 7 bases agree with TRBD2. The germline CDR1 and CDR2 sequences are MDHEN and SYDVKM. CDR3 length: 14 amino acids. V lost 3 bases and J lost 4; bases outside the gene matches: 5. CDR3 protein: CASSFGGVRETQYF. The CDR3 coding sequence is TGTGCCAGCAGTTTTGGGGGGGTAAGAGAGACCCAGTACTTC. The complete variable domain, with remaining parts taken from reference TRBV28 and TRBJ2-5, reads DVKVTQSSRYLVKRTGEKVFLECVQDMDHENMFWYRQDPGLGLRLIYFSYDVKMKEKGDIPEGYSVSREKKERFSLILESASTNQTSMYLCASSFGGVRETQYFGPGTRLLVL.

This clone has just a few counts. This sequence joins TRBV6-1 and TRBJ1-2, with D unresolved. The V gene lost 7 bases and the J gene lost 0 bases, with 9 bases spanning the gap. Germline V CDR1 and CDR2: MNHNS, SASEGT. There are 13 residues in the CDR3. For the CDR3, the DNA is TGTGCCAGCAAGGCGGTGGCTAACTATGGCTACACCTTC. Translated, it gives CASKAVANYGYTF.

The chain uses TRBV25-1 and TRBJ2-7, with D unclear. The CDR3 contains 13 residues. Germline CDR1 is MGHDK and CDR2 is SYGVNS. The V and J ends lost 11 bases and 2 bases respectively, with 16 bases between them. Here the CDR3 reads CASAPHDTYEQYF. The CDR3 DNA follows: TGTGCCTCTGCCCCGCACGACACCTACGAGCAGTACTTC.

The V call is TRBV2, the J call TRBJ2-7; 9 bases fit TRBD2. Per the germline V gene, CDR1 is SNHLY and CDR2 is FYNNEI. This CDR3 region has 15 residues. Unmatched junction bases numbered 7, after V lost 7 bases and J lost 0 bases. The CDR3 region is CASNMLAGSSYEQYF. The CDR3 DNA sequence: TGTGCCAGCAATATGCTAGCGGGAAGCTCCTACGAGCAGTACTTC.